This T cell receptor (beta chain) was sequenced for a study of T-cell memory formation after mild COVID-19. TCRdb re-called the 5' RACE reads with MiXCR, one entry per CDR3 protein. The sample lists hundreds of thousands of distinct CDR3 sequences; about 20% were seen once. Per germline, CDR1 SEHNR and CDR2 FQNEAQ (reference sequence). This CDR3 is built from 17 residues. Turning to this clonotype: One junction end does not reproduce the germline sequence, and a read error may be involved.

This sequence originates from an adult woman who had mild COVID-19 (a few samples of this study predate the infection). Cell type and time point are not known. The gene calls are TRBV7-9 and TRBJ1-2; 10 bases are shared with TRBD1. Sequencing used PBMCs or a T cell subset sorted from them (not recorded which). The CDR3 spells CARSLDIWTGGNYGYTF. CDR3 DNA sequence: TGTGCCCGCAGCTTAGATATTTGGACAGGGGGAAACTATGGCTACACCTTC.